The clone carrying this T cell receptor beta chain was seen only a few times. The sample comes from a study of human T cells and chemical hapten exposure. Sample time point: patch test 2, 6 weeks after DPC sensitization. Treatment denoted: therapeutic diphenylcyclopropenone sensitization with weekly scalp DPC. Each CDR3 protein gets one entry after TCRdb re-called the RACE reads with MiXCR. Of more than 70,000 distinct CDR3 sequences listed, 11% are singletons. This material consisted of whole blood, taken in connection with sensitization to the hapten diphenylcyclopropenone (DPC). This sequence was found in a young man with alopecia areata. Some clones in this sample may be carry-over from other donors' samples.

The CDR3 region has the DNA TGCAGCGTTCTTTTCAACACCGGGGAGCTGTTTTTT. Translating it yields CSVLFNTGELFF. V usage is TRBV29-1 and J usage is TRBJ2-2, with no clear D. Germline V gene data show CDR1 as SQVTM and CDR2 as ANQGSEA. CDR3 size: 12 residues. The V and J ends lost 5 bases and 2 bases respectively, with 6 bases between them.